These T cell receptor beta chains were read from a single sample in a study of blood T cell repertoires in COVID-19. Assay: immunoSEQ multiplex PCR; the TCRdb copy retains only in-frame clones and omits some. Altogether 200,000 to 250,000 clones are present, 88% being singletons, with the ten largest covering 2.7%. Input material: peripheral blood. The source is a woman between 55 and 75 years old with acute or convalescent COVID-19. Both conserved end residues are part of each CDR3. The order of the fields is J gene, V gene, clone size, D gene, CDR3 protein, CDR3 DNA. D genes are given only for firm matches. Clone size, where shown, is once, few, many, or a class for clones that have expanded.

j_call: TRBJ2-1
v_call: TRBV24-1
clone_size: .
d_call: .
cdr3_aa: CATSGDRWGNNEQFF
cdr3_nt: TGTGCCACCAGTGGTGACAGGTGGGGCAACAATGAGCAGTTCTTC

j_call: TRBJ2-2
v_call: TRBV7-2
clone_size: .
d_call: .
cdr3_aa: CASSLVRATGELFF
cdr3_nt: TGTGCCAGCAGCTTAGTACGCGCTACCGGGGAGCTGTTTTTT

j_call: TRBJ1-5
v_call: TRBV7-9
clone_size: .
d_call: .
cdr3_aa: CASSTDLNQPQHF
cdr3_nt: TGTGCCAGCAGCACAGACCTAAATCAGCCCCAGCATTTT

j_call: TRBJ2-7
v_call: TRBV6-2/TRBV6-3
clone_size: once
d_call: TRBD1
cdr3_aa: CASSYLGQGSEQYF
cdr3_nt: TGTGCCAGCAGTTACCTCGGACAGGGGAGCGAGCAGTACTTC

j_call: TRBJ2-6
v_call: TRBV4-3
clone_size: .
d_call: .
cdr3_aa: CASSQASSGANVLTF
cdr3_nt: TGCGCCAGCAGCCAAGCGAGTTCTGGGGCCAACGTCCTGACTTTC

j_call: TRBJ1-1
v_call: TRBV19
clone_size: .
d_call: .
cdr3_aa: CASSKGLEVYTEAFF
cdr3_nt: TGTGCCAGTAGTAAGGGACTCGAGGTTTACACTGAAGCTTTCTTT

j_call: TRBJ1-2
v_call: TRBV3-1/TRBV3-2
clone_size: many
d_call: .
cdr3_aa: CASSHQGMGYGYTF
cdr3_nt: TGTGCCAGCAGCCATCAGGGAATGGGCTATGGCTACACCTTC

j_call: TRBJ1-3
v_call: TRBV28
clone_size: .
d_call: .
cdr3_aa: CASRDMDSGNTIYF
cdr3_nt: TGTGCCAGCAGAGATATGGACAGTGGAAACACCATATATTTT

j_call: TRBJ2-2
v_call: TRBV7-9
clone_size: few
d_call: .
cdr3_aa: CASSLIPARDGELFF
cdr3_nt: TGTGCCAGCAGCTTAATACCCGCCCGAGACGGGGAGCTGTTTTTT

j_call: TRBJ1-5
v_call: TRBV3-1/TRBV3-2
clone_size: .
d_call: .
cdr3_aa: CASSPQLFNQPQHF
cdr3_nt: TGTGCCAGCAGCCCACAGTTATTCAATCAGCCCCAGCATTTT

j_call: TRBJ2-2
v_call: TRBV2
clone_size: once
d_call: TRBD2
cdr3_aa: CASPGLAGGPRWTGELFF
cdr3_nt: TGTGCCAGTCCGGGACTAGCGGGAGGACCTCGGTGGACCGGGGAGCTGTTTTTT

j_call: TRBJ1-2
v_call: TRBV27
clone_size: .
d_call: TRBD1
cdr3_aa: CASSGTGGANYGYTF
cdr3_nt: TGTGCCAGCAGTGGGACAGGGGGAGCTAACTATGGCTACACCTTC

j_call: TRBJ2-7
v_call: TRBV10-1
clone_size: few
d_call: .
cdr3_aa: CASSESKPSKQYF
cdr3_nt: TGCGCCAGCAGTGAGTCGAAGCCATCCAAGCAGTACTTC

j_call: TRBJ2-3
v_call: TRBV5-6
clone_size: .
d_call: TRBD1
cdr3_aa: CASSARDRRPDTQYF
cdr3_nt: TGTGCCAGCAGCGCCCGGGACAGGCGACCAGATACGCAGTATTTT

j_call: TRBJ2-1
v_call: TRBV6-1
clone_size: .
d_call: .
cdr3_aa: CASSDGVYNEQFF
cdr3_nt: TGTGCCAGCAGTGACGGGGTCTACAATGAGCAGTTCTTC

j_call: TRBJ2-5
v_call: TRBV2
clone_size: once
d_call: TRBD1
cdr3_aa: CASKTGEYQETQYF
cdr3_nt: TGTGCCAGCAAAACAGGGGAGTACCAAGAGACCCAGTACTTC

j_call: TRBJ2-7
v_call: TRBV3-1/TRBV3-2
clone_size: .
d_call: .
cdr3_aa: CASKGTIGSYEQYF
cdr3_nt: TGTGCCAGCAAAGGGACAATCGGCTCCTACGAGCAGTACTTC

j_call: TRBJ1-2
v_call: TRBV19
clone_size: .
d_call: TRBD1
cdr3_aa: CASSIAWTGTNKYGYTF
cdr3_nt: TGTGCCAGTAGTATCGCCTGGACAGGAACTAACAAATATGGCTACACCTTC

j_call: TRBJ1-2
v_call: TRBV2
clone_size: once
d_call: TRBD1
cdr3_aa: CASSETGENYGYTF
cdr3_nt: TGTGCCAGCAGTGAGACAGGGGAGAACTATGGCTACACCTTC

j_call: TRBJ2-3
v_call: TRBV5-6
clone_size: .
d_call: .
cdr3_aa: CASSLFGSRADTQYF
cdr3_nt: TGTGCCAGCAGCTTATTCGGAAGCCGGGCAGATACGCAGTATTTT

j_call: TRBJ1-4
v_call: TRBV5-6
clone_size: .
d_call: .
cdr3_aa: CASSLAGTYEGEKLFF
cdr3_nt: TGTGCCAGCAGCTTGGCCGGGACATATGAAGGGGAAAAACTGTTTTTT

j_call: TRBJ2-7
v_call: TRBV5-8
clone_size: .
d_call: TRBD1
cdr3_aa: CASSWTGFSYEQYF
cdr3_nt: TGTGCCAGCAGCTGGACAGGGTTTTCCTACGAGCAGTACTTC

j_call: TRBJ1-1
v_call: TRBV5-1
clone_size: .
d_call: .
cdr3_aa: CASSLLEGNTEAFF
cdr3_nt: TGCGCCAGCAGCTTGCTGGAGGGGAACACTGAAGCTTTCTTT

j_call: TRBJ2-7
v_call: TRBV19
clone_size: .
d_call: TRBD2
cdr3_aa: CASSTSGRALEQYF
cdr3_nt: TGTGCCAGTAGTACTAGCGGGAGGGCGCTTGAGCAGTACTTC

j_call: TRBJ2-3
v_call: TRBV4-3
clone_size: once
d_call: .
cdr3_aa: CASSQDRTGVDRNTDTQYF
cdr3_nt: TGCGCCAGCAGCCAAGATAGGACGGGAGTGGATAGGAACACAGATACGCAGTATTTT